Listed here are 5 T cell receptor beta chains from one sample, sequenced in a study of shared clonotypes between healthy human individuals. Sequencing used immunoSEQ multiplex PCR; TCRdb keeps in-frame clones, though not all of them. Altogether about 1 million clones are present, 70% to 80% being singletons, with the ten largest covering nearly 1.5%. The sequenced material came from memory CD4+ T cells sorted from blood. The subset here: CD45RA-negative fraction. The source of these receptors is a man aged 18 to 29 in good health.

The chain links TRBV6-6 to TRBJ2-3; maybe TRBD1 (5 bases). The CDR3 is made up of 12 amino acids. The V gene's germline CDR1 is MNHNY and CDR2 SVGAGI (reference sequence). Trimming took off 2 bases at V and 11 bases at J, with 11 bases between the two ends. CDR3 residues: CASSYTFREQYF. The CDR3, as DNA: TGTGCCAGCAGTTACACCTTCAGGGAGCAGTATTTT.

This CDR3 is CASSLAGGRDEQYF. Here the CDR3 DNA reads TGTGCCAGTTCGTTAGCGGGGGGGAGGGACGAGCAGTACTTC. The V gene is TRBV6-1, the J gene TRBJ2-7, with TRBD2 identical over 11 bases. The J segment lost 5 bases and the V segment lost 9 bases, leaving 9 bases of the junction unmatched. The CDR3 runs to 14 residues. The germline CDR1 and CDR2 sequences are MNHNS and SASEGT.

The gene calls are TRBV15 and TRBJ2-2; a weak D match, TRBD2 (5 bases). V was pared by 0 bases and J by 8 bases, with 7 bases between. The germline V gene has CDR1 LNHNV and CDR2 YYDKDF (reference sequence). This CDR3 has 13 residues. CDR3 amino acids: CATSRDSGGELFF. In DNA form, the CDR3 reads TGTGCCACCAGCAGAGATTCGGGAGGGGAGCTGTTTTTT.

V is TRBV30 and J is TRBJ1-6; 9 bases map to TRBD1. This CDR3 has 14 residues. Germline V gene sequence: CDR1 GTSNPN, CDR2 SVGIG (reference sequence). V shed 3 bases, J shed 9 bases, and the junction held 6 bases outside the gene matches. The CDR3 here is CAWSINRGPSPLHF. CDR3 DNA: TGTGCCTGGAGCATAAACAGGGGGCCTTCACCCCTCCACTTT. The full variable domain, completed using reference TRBV30 and TRBJ1-6, is SQTIHQWPATLVQPVGSPLSLECTVEGTSNPNLYWYRQAAGRGLQLLFYSVGIGQISSEVPQNLSASRPQDRQFILSSKKLLLSDSGFYLCAWSINRGPSPLHFGNGTRLTVT.

The CDR3 spells CASSFGGGATNEKLFF. CDR3 DNA sequence: TGTGCCAGCAGCTTCGGCGGGGGGGCAACTAATGAAAAACTGTTTTTT. The J gene is TRBJ1-4, the V gene TRBV5-6, with D possibly matching TRBD1 (5 bases). This CDR3 spans 16 amino acids. V lost 2 bases and J 0 bases, leaving 11 bases between the germline ends. CDR1 is SGHDT, CDR2 YYEEEE, per germline. Full variable domain (outside the CDR3, taken from reference TRBV5-6 and TRBJ1-4): DAGVTQSPTHLIKTRGQQVTLRCSPKSGHDTVSWYQQALGQGPQFIFQYYEEEERQRGNFPDRFSGHQFPNYSSELNVNALLLGDSALYLCASSFGGGATNEKLFFGSGTQLSVL.